This T cell receptor (beta chain) was found in a study of lymphopenia after photon versus proton radiotherapy (dated by TCRdb to about 2019). For the wider study: The immunological effects of photon versus proton radiation therapy were compared in patients with gastrointestinal tumors who developed high-grade lymphopenia. The goal of the study was to describe how the two radiation modalities differ in their effects on the immune system. The cohort included some 20 patients with gastrointestinal tumors who developed lymphopenia after receiving either photon or proton therapy.

Libraries were prepared through the immunoSEQ multiplex PCR assay. Deep sequencing of rearranged TCR beta loci, alongside multiparametric flow cytometry, was used to profile T cell repertoires. TCRdb's version of the immuneACCESS table is confined to in-frame rearrangements and falls short of the full clone set. An unresolved V gene accounts for under half of the shortfall where checked; the remainder is of unknown origin. This sample lists roughly 23,000 clones; about 89% were detected once. 11% of the sample belongs to the ten largest clones. V loses 3 bases, J loses 2 bases, and the germline ends lie 12 bases apart. Its CDR3 holds 15 amino acids, cysteine through phenylalanine. Solely the CDR3 DNA is kept, with 45 bases framed from the first base. Based on the germline V gene, the CDR1 and CDR2 sequences are SGHRS and YFSETQ. On this clone itself: Its antigen specificity is not known. No base quality information exists; no much larger clone differs at one position.

Overall results and qualifications from the work: The survival association was assessed only in patients who died, and better survival with proton therapy was presented by the authors as a possibility rather than a demonstrated result. Across the cohort, among patients who died, a greater drop in TCR diversity after the nadir was inversely correlated with overall survival time. After the lymphocyte count nadir, photon-treated repertoires showed oligoclonal expansion, especially of CD8+ Temra cells, which drove the drop in diversity. During treatment, patients who received proton therapy stayed relatively stable, whereas patients who received photon therapy lost naive T cells and TCR diversity and gained effector/memory populations.

The sequence came from a man older than 75 with esophageal cancer. This material consisted of peripheral blood, taken from a patient treated with proton-based radiotherapy. The V and J genes are TRBV5-1 and TRBJ1-3; possibly the D gene is TRBD1, per 5 matching bases. The DNA is TGCGCCAGCAGCTGGCAGGGAAATCCTGGAAACACCATATATTTT. The translation is CASSWQGNPGNTIYF.